A selection of T cell receptor beta chains follows, all from one sample in a study of CD8+ T cells in alopecia areata. Clones were sequenced by immunoSEQ multiplex PCR, and TCRdb holds only the in-frame ones, with some missing. The repertoire holds hundreds of thousands of clones, with about two thirds as singletons. Source: CD4+ T cells sorted from blood, taken at week 0. These TCRs come from a human donor with alopecia areata. The CDR3 runs from the conserved cysteine through the conserved F or W. The D gene is left open where the match is weak. Clone size is given for some rows only: seen once, a few or many times, or a class if the clone is expanded.

d_gene,abundance,j_gene,v_gene,CDR3aa,CDR3nt
.,few,TRBJ1-1,TRBV5-1,CASSPTANTEAFF,TGCGCCAGCAGCCCTACAGCGAACACTGAAGCTTTCTTT
.,.,TRBJ1-1,TRBV7-2,CASSFTRGTEAFF,TGTGCCAGCAGCTTCACAAGGGGGACTGAAGCTTTCTTT
.,.,TRBJ2-3,TRBV28,CASSIDQGPDTQYF,TGTGCCAGCAGCATCGATCAGGGTCCAGATACGCAGTATTTT
TRBD1,.,TRBJ2-1,TRBV9,CASSGDRLYDEQFF,TGTGCCAGCAGCGGGGACAGGCTTTACGATGAGCAGTTCTTC
TRBD1,few,TRBJ2-1,TRBV7-3,CASSSGQGRYNEQFF,TGTGCCAGCAGCTCAGGACAGGGACGGTACAATGAGCAGTTCTTC
.,.,TRBJ2-3,TRBV7-3,CASSFSTSTDTQYF,TGTGCCAGCAGCTTCAGTACTAGCACAGATACGCAGTATTTT
.,.,TRBJ2-5,TRBV7-9,CASSADRPAILQYF,TGTGCCAGCAGCGCAGACAGGCCCGCAATTTTACAGTACTTC
.,.,TRBJ2-5,TRBV29-1,CSVRNGDQETQYF,TGCAGCGTTCGGAACGGTGACCAAGAGACCCAGTACTTC
.,few,TRBJ2-5,TRBV29-1,CSGQIRRETQYF,TGCAGCGGCCAGATAAGGAGGGAGACCCAGTACTTC
TRBD1,.,TRBJ1-1,TRBV29-1,CSVATGSWTEAFF,TGCAGCGTTGCGACAGGGAGTTGGACTGAAGCTTTCTTT
.,few,TRBJ2-3,TRBV11-2,CASSSPQGRGGSDTQYF,TGTGCCAGCAGCTCACCACAGGGGCGCGGGGGTTCAGATACGCAGTATTTT
.,once,TRBJ1-2,TRBV5-1,CASSGLYGYTF,TGCGCCAGCAGTGGTCTCTATGGCTACACCTTC
.,.,TRBJ2-1,TRBV30,CAWSRDTYNEQFF,TGTGCCTGGAGTCGGGACACCTACAATGAGCAGTTCTTC
.,few,TRBJ2-3,TRBV9,CASSAELDTQYF,TGTGCCAGCAGCGCGGAGTTGGATACGCAGTATTTT
.,.,TRBJ2-5,TRBV7-9,CASSKQGAETQYF,TGTGCCAGCAGCAAACAGGGAGCGGAGACCCAGTACTTC
TRBD1,.,TRBJ1-2,TRBV20-1,CSAPTGAGYTF,TGCAGTGCTCCGACAGGGGCTGGCTACACCTTC
TRBD1,.,TRBJ1-6,TRBV5-1,CASSEGGTDNSPLHF,TGCGCCAGCAGCGAAGGAGGGACAGATAATTCACCCCTCCACTTT
.,.,TRBJ1-2,TRBV30,CAWSAQGIYGYTF,TGTGCCTGGAGTGCCCAGGGCATCTATGGCTACACCTTC
TRBD2,.,TRBJ2-5,TRBV18,CASSPPSSGGRETQYF,TGTGCCAGCTCACCACCGAGCAGCGGGGGTCGGGAGACCCAGTACTTC
.,.,TRBJ2-3,TRBV5-1,CASSLESTDTQYF,TGCGCCAGCAGCTTGGAGTCGACAGATACGCAGTATTTT
TRBD2,few,TRBJ2-7,TRBV4-2,CASSASGGAYEQYF,TGTGCCAGCAGCGCTTCCGGGGGGGCGTACGAGCAGTACTTC
.,.,TRBJ2-3,TRBV5-1,CASSFAEDTQYF,TGCGCCAGCAGCTTCGCCGAAGATACGCAGTATTTT
.,.,TRBJ2-7,TRBV5-1,CASSPLGSSYEQYF,TGCGCCAGCAGTCCCCTGGGCAGCTCCTACGAGCAGTACTTC
TRBD1,.,TRBJ1-2,TRBV5-4,CASSWPRTGESYTF,TGTGCCAGCAGCTGGCCGAGGACAGGGGAAAGCTACACCTTC
.,.,TRBJ2-7,TRBV2,CASSERPRSEQYF,TGTGCCAGCAGTGAAAGGCCTAGAAGCGAGCAGTACTTC
.,.,TRBJ2-5,TRBV4-3,CASSQVRGETQYF,TGCGCCAGCAGCCAAGTCAGGGGAGAGACCCAGTACTTC
.,once,TRBJ2-7,TRBV18,CASSPRSLISDEQYF,TGTGCCAGCTCACCACGCAGTCTTATTTCCGACGAGCAGTACTTC
.,once,TRBJ2-5,TRBV29-1,CSVVSPIGRQETQYF,TGCAGCGTTGTCTCCCCCATCGGCAGACAAGAGACCCAGTACTTC
.,few,TRBJ2-5,TRBV2,CASEQQETQYF,TGTGCCAGCGAACAGCAAGAGACCCAGTACTTC
.,.,TRBJ2-7,TRBV15,CATSRDLTEQYF,TGTGCCACCAGCAGAGATCTGACGGAGCAGTACTTC
.,.,TRBJ1-1,TRBV30,CAWSGPNTEAFF,TGTGCCTGGAGTGGGCCGAACACTGAAGCTTTCTTT
.,.,TRBJ1-2,TRBV11-2,CASSSGGGYTF,TGTGCCAGCAGCAGTGGGGGCGGCTACACCTTC